A single TCR beta chain is shown here with its context. The sample originates from a study of blood T cell repertoires in COVID-19. Repertoires were generated with immunoSEQ multiplex PCR, while TCRdb's copy carries only in-frame clones and drops some. The repertoire consists of 100,000 to 120,000 clones, with about 85% occurring once and the leading ten covering 4% to 5%. Deletions cut 4 bases from V and 12 bases from J, with 24 bases between. The length of the CDR3 is 14 residues. Germline V CDR1 and CDR2: GTSNPN, SVGIG (reference sequence). The sequenced material came from peripheral blood. The J gene is TRBJ1-2, the V gene TRBV30; TRBD1 is a possible D gene (6 bases). The TCR sequence derives from a human donor in a cohort sampled during active COVID-19. In DNA form, the CDR3 reads TGTGCCTGGAACTCAGGACAGTCGCTTTTTCGACACACCTTC. Translated, it gives CAWNSGQSLFRHTF.